This is a list of T cell receptor beta chains from one sample in a study of blood T cell repertoires in COVID-19. TCRdb's copy holds only in-frame clones and misses some; the assay was immunoSEQ multiplex PCR. The sample lists 200,000 or so clones, roughly nine tenths occurring once. The sequenced sample consisted of PBMCs or T cells enriched from blood (not recorded which). These receptors originate from a young man who had recovered from COVID-19. Both conserved end residues are part of each CDR3. The D gene is left open where the match is weak. Only some rows state a clone size, as once, few, many or a class for expanded clones.

len: 14; abundance: NA; v_gene: TRBV6-5; d_gene: NA; j_gene: TRBJ2-5; CDR3nt: TGTGCCAGCAGTTACGTGTTAAGCCCAGAGACCCAGTACTTC; CDR3aa: CASSYVLSPETQYF
len: 12; abundance: NA; v_gene: TRBV27; d_gene: NA; j_gene: TRBJ1-1; CDR3nt: TGTGCCAGCAGCCGGGGAAACACTGAAGCTTTCTTT; CDR3aa: CASSRGNTEAFF
len: 15; abundance: once; v_gene: TRBV11-2; d_gene: NA; j_gene: TRBJ2-3; CDR3nt: TGTGCCAGCAGCTTACATACAGCGGTATCAGATACGCAGTATTTT; CDR3aa: CASSLHTAVSDTQYF
len: 15; abundance: few; v_gene: TRBV13; d_gene: NA; j_gene: TRBJ2-5; CDR3nt: TGTGCCAGCAGCTTAGGACGGGAGCTACAAGAGACCCAGTACTTC; CDR3aa: CASSLGRELQETQYF
len: 14; abundance: NA; v_gene: TRBV3-1/TRBV3-2; d_gene: NA; j_gene: TRBJ1-5; CDR3nt: TGTGCCAGCAGCCAAGGAGGTTTCAATCAGCCCCAGCATTTT; CDR3aa: CASSQGGFNQPQHF
len: 12; abundance: NA; v_gene: TRBV18; d_gene: TRBD1; j_gene: TRBJ2-5; CDR3nt: TGTGCCAGCTCACCACCCCAGGGGGCCCAGTACTTC; CDR3aa: CASSPPQGAQYF
len: 12; abundance: NA; v_gene: TRBV2; d_gene: NA; j_gene: TRBJ2-7; CDR3nt: TGTGCCAGCAGCCCCGAGGGAGTCGAGCAGTACTTC; CDR3aa: CASSPEGVEQYF
len: 17; abundance: NA; v_gene: TRBV7-8; d_gene: NA; j_gene: TRBJ2-3; CDR3nt: TGTGCCAGCAGCTTAGCGGGTCGGGGTATAGCTATAGATACGCAGTATTTT; CDR3aa: CASSLAGRGIAIDTQYF
len: 15; abundance: NA; v_gene: TRBV28; d_gene: TRBD2; j_gene: TRBJ2-7; CDR3nt: TGTGCCAGCAGTCCCCGACTAGCGGGAAGATACGAGCAGTACTTC; CDR3aa: CASSPRLAGRYEQYF
len: 13; abundance: NA; v_gene: TRBV15; d_gene: NA; j_gene: TRBJ1-4; CDR3nt: TGTGCCACCAGCAGGGTTCCGGGTGAAAAACTGTTTTTT; CDR3aa: CATSRVPGEKLFF
len: 16; abundance: NA; v_gene: TRBV7-2; d_gene: NA; j_gene: TRBJ2-5; CDR3nt: TGTGCCAGCAGCTTAGGAAGGGGGGGCACAATAGAGACCCAGTACTTC; CDR3aa: CASSLGRGGTIETQYF
len: 15; abundance: NA; v_gene: TRBV13; d_gene: NA; j_gene: TRBJ1-1; CDR3nt: TGTGCCAGCAGCTTAGTAGATCAAGGGGACACTGAAGCTTTCTTT; CDR3aa: CASSLVDQGDTEAFF
len: 12; abundance: NA; v_gene: TRBV18; d_gene: NA; j_gene: TRBJ2-7; CDR3nt: TGTGCCAGCTCCCAGACAGCCTACGAGCAGTACTTC; CDR3aa: CASSQTAYEQYF
len: 15; abundance: NA; v_gene: TRBV18; d_gene: TRBD2; j_gene: TRBJ2-7; CDR3nt: TGTGCCAGCTCACCAGCGGGGGGTAGCTCCTACGAGCAGTACTTC; CDR3aa: CASSPAGGSSYEQYF
len: 14; abundance: once; v_gene: TRBV28; d_gene: NA; j_gene: TRBJ2-3; CDR3nt: TGTGCCAGCAGTCCCGGGACACCGCCGAATACGCAGTATTTT; CDR3aa: CASSPGTPPNTQYF
len: 15; abundance: NA; v_gene: TRBV7-9; d_gene: TRBD1; j_gene: TRBJ2-2; CDR3nt: TGTGCCAGCCTTGGACAGGGAGAAGTTACCGGGGAGCTGTTTTTT; CDR3aa: CASLGQGEVTGELFF
len: 13; abundance: NA; v_gene: TRBV6-2/TRBV6-3; d_gene: NA; j_gene: TRBJ1-1; CDR3nt: TGTGCCAGCAGTTACGGGGGGGTCACTGAAGCTTTCTTT; CDR3aa: CASSYGGVTEAFF
len: 15; abundance: NA; v_gene: TRBV4-3; d_gene: TRBD1; j_gene: TRBJ1-1; CDR3nt: TGCGCCAGCAGCCAAGATCCGGGGACAGACACTGAAGCTTTCTTT; CDR3aa: CASSQDPGTDTEAFF
len: 12; abundance: few; v_gene: TRBV28; d_gene: TRBD1; j_gene: TRBJ2-7; CDR3nt: TGTGCCAGCAGATCTACAGGGGGCAGGAAGTACTTC; CDR3aa: CASRSTGGRKYF
len: 11; abundance: NA; v_gene: TRBV2; d_gene: NA; j_gene: TRBJ1-1; CDR3nt: TGTGCCAGCGTTCCGGGCACTGAAGCTTTCTTT; CDR3aa: CASVPGTEAFF
len: 17; abundance: NA; v_gene: TRBV19; d_gene: TRBD1; j_gene: TRBJ1-1; CDR3nt: TGTGCCAGTAGTACCCGGGACAGGGGGCTGAGGGACACTGAAGCTTTCTTT; CDR3aa: CASSTRDRGLRDTEAFF
len: 14; abundance: few; v_gene: TRBV5-4; d_gene: TRBD1; j_gene: TRBJ1-1; CDR3nt: TGTGCCAGCAGCAGCGGACAGGCAAACACTGAAGCTTTCTTT; CDR3aa: CASSSGQANTEAFF
len: 14; abundance: few; v_gene: TRBV6-4; d_gene: TRBD1; j_gene: TRBJ1-5; CDR3nt: TGTGCCACCTCGGGACAGGCGCTCTATCAGCCCCAGCATTTT; CDR3aa: CATSGQALYQPQHF
len: 15; abundance: NA; v_gene: TRBV23-1; d_gene: TRBD2; j_gene: TRBJ2-1; CDR3nt: TGCGCCAGCAGTCCTCCTAGCGGGAGGGCCGGAGAGCAGTTCTTC; CDR3aa: CASSPPSGRAGEQFF
len: 17; abundance: once; v_gene: TRBV27; d_gene: NA; j_gene: TRBJ2-1; CDR3nt: TGTGCCAGCAGTTTATTTCAAAGGAGGGCCGGTGGAGTTGAGCAGTTCTTC; CDR3aa: CASSLFQRRAGGVEQFF
len: 13; abundance: NA; v_gene: TRBV2; d_gene: TRBD1; j_gene: TRBJ1-5; CDR3nt: TGTGCCAGCAGTGACACAGGGGATGTCCCCCAGCATTTT; CDR3aa: CASSDTGDVPQHF
len: 16; abundance: once; v_gene: TRBV2; d_gene: TRBD2; j_gene: TRBJ2-5; CDR3nt: TGTGCCAGCAGTGGGAGTGGGACTAGCAGACAAGAGACCCAGTACTTC; CDR3aa: CASSGSGTSRQETQYF
len: 16; abundance: NA; v_gene: TRBV11-2; d_gene: NA; j_gene: TRBJ2-3; CDR3nt: TGTGCCAGCAGCTCGGGACAGCGGGCGAGCACAGATACGCAGTATTTT; CDR3aa: CASSSGQRASTDTQYF
len: 12; abundance: NA; v_gene: TRBV30; d_gene: NA; j_gene: TRBJ2-7; CDR3nt: TGTGCCTGGGGATTCGTCTTTTCTCAGCAGTACTTC; CDR3aa: CAWGFVFSQQYF
len: 15; abundance: NA; v_gene: TRBV4-1; d_gene: NA; j_gene: TRBJ2-5; CDR3nt: TGCGCCAGCCTCCACCAGGGAGGAGTGAAAGAGACCCAGTACTTC; CDR3aa: CASLHQGGVKETQYF
len: 16; abundance: NA; v_gene: TRBV19; d_gene: NA; j_gene: TRBJ1-4; CDR3nt: TGTGCCAGTAGTTTTGCGTCCCAGCCCCAGGGCGAAAAACTGTTTTTT; CDR3aa: CASSFASQPQGEKLFF
len: 11; abundance: NA; v_gene: TRBV5-6; d_gene: NA; j_gene: TRBJ2-7; CDR3nt: TGTGCCAGCAGCTTAGGGGCGGACACGGTATTC; CDR3aa: CASSLGADTVF
len: 16; abundance: NA; v_gene: TRBV4-1; d_gene: TRBD2; j_gene: TRBJ2-3; CDR3nt: TGCGCCAGCAGCCATGGACTAGCGGGGATCACAGATACGCAGTATTTT; CDR3aa: CASSHGLAGITDTQYF
len: 14; abundance: NA; v_gene: TRBV19; d_gene: NA; j_gene: TRBJ1-5; CDR3nt: TGTGCCAGTACCTCTTGGGGCGAGAATCAGCCCCAGCATTTT; CDR3aa: CASTSWGENQPQHF
len: 10; abundance: NA; v_gene: TRBV6-5; d_gene: NA; j_gene: TRBJ2-1; CDR3nt: TGTGCCAGTGGGCGCCCTGAGCAGTTCTTC; CDR3aa: CASGRPEQFF
len: 10; abundance: NA; v_gene: TRBV30; d_gene: NA; j_gene: TRBJ1-1; CDR3nt: TGTATGGCCGGACAGTTAGAAGCTTTCTTT; CDR3aa: CMAGQLEAFF
len: 14; abundance: NA; v_gene: TRBV5-1; d_gene: NA; j_gene: TRBJ1-1; CDR3nt: TGCGCCACGCGTCCCTGGGAGGGGAACACTGAAGCTTTCTTT; CDR3aa: CATRPWEGNTEAFF
len: 14; abundance: NA; v_gene: TRBV2; d_gene: NA; j_gene: TRBJ2-3; CDR3nt: TGTGCCAGCAGTGGGGGGCAAGGCACAGATACGCAGTATTTT; CDR3aa: CASSGGQGTDTQYF
len: 15; abundance: NA; v_gene: TRBV30; d_gene: NA; j_gene: TRBJ1-5; CDR3nt: TGTGCCTGGAGTGTAAGTGCAGCGGGGAATCAGCCCCAGCATTTT; CDR3aa: CAWSVSAAGNQPQHF
len: 13; abundance: NA; v_gene: TRBV2; d_gene: TRBD2; j_gene: TRBJ2-7; CDR3nt: TGTGCCAGTGGTGGGAGGGGCGAGGAGGAGCAGTACTTC; CDR3aa: CASGGRGEEEQYF
len: 15; abundance: once; v_gene: TRBV7-8; d_gene: NA; j_gene: TRBJ2-7; CDR3nt: TGTGCCAGCAGCTTACGGGAAGGTCAGGCACACGAGCAGTACTTC; CDR3aa: CASSLREGQAHEQYF
len: 13; abundance: NA; v_gene: TRBV18; d_gene: NA; j_gene: TRBJ1-5; CDR3nt: TGTGCCAGCTCACCACAAGGGGATCAGCCCCAGCATTTT; CDR3aa: CASSPQGDQPQHF
len: 14; abundance: NA; v_gene: TRBV5-1; d_gene: NA; j_gene: TRBJ1-6; CDR3nt: TGCGCCAGCAGGGAAGGGGGCTATAATTCACCCCTCCACTTT; CDR3aa: CASREGGYNSPLHF
len: 19; abundance: NA; v_gene: TRBV7-9; d_gene: TRBD2; j_gene: TRBJ2-7; CDR3nt: TGTGCCAGCAGCTCCTCGGAGGTAGCGGGGGGCCTAATAACCCACGAGCAGTACTTC; CDR3aa: CASSSSEVAGGLITHEQYF
len: 13; abundance: NA; v_gene: TRBV5-1; d_gene: NA; j_gene: TRBJ1-2; CDR3nt: TGCGCCAGCAGCTCGGCCGGGGACTATGGCTACACCTTC; CDR3aa: CASSSAGDYGYTF